The clone carrying this T cell receptor (beta chain) showed up just a few times. What it binds is unknown. Healthy bone marrow donors made up the cohort. 60 Vbeta and 13 Jbeta primers were used in PCR. Profiled with immunoSEQ multiplex PCR; TCRdb holds only in-frame clones, not every one. The sample yields roughly 130,000 clones, 80% to 90% seen once. The data originate from a study of cytomegalovirus exposure and HLA in healthy donors. The study, taken as a whole, reports: Among the sequence variants, a highly shared cluster was likely an artifact of sequencing.

This CDR3 is 13 amino acids long. The origin of this receptor is a male donor in good health and CMV-seropositive. Sequences were obtained from PBMCs. The chain joins TRBV21-1 to TRBJ1-1. TRBV21-1 is recorded as a pseudogene. CDR3 residues: CASSWRINTEAFF. The CDR3 DNA sequence: TGTGCCAGCAGCTGGCGGATAAACACTGAAGCTTTCTTT.